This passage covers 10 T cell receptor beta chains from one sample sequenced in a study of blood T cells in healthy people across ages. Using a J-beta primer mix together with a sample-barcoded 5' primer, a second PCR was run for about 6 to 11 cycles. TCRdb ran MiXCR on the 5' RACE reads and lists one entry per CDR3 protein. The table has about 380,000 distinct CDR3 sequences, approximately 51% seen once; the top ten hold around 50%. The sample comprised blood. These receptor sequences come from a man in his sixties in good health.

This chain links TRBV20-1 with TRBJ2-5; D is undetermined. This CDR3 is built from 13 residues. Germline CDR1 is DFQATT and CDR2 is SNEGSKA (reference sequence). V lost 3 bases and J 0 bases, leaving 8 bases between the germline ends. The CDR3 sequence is CSASPQYQETQYF. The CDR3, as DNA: TGCAGTGCTAGTCCCCAGTACCAAGAGACCCAGTACTTC.

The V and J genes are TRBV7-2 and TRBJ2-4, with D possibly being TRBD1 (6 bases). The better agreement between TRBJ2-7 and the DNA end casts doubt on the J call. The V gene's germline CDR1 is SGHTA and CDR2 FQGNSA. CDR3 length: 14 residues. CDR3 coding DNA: TGTGCCAGCAGCGTGCTTCGGGCAGGGGACGAGCAGTACTTC. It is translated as CASSVLRAGDEQYF.

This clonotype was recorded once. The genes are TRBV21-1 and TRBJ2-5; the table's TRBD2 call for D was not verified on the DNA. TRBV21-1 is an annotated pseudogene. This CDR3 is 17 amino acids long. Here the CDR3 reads CASSKARTSGGQETRYF. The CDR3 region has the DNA TGTGCCAGCAGCAAAGCTAGGACTAGCGGGGGACAAGAGACCCGGTACTTC.

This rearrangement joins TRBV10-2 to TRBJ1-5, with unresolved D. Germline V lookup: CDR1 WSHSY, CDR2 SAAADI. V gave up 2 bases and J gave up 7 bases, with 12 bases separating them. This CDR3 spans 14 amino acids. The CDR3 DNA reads TGCGCCAGCAGTGAGAGCCAGGCAGGACAGCCCCAGCATTTT. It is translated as CASSESQAGQPQHF.

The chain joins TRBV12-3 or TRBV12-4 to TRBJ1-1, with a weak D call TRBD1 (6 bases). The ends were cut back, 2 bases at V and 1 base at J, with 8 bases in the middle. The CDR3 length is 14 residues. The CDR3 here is CASSLRGTNTEAFF. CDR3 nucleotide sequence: TGTGCCAGCAGTTTAAGGGGGACGAACACTGAAGCTTTCTTT.

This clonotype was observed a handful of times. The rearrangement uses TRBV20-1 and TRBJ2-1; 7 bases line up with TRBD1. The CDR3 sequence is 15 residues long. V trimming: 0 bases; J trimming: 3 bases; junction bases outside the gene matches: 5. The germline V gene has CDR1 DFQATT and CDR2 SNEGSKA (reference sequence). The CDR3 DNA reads TGCAGTGCTAGAGACTTACAGGGGTTCTACAATGAGCAGTTCTTC. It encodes CSARDLQGFYNEQFF.

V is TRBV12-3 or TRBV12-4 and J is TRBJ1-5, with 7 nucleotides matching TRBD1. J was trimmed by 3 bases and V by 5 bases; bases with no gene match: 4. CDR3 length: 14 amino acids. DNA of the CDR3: TGTGCCAGCAGTGTAGACAGGGTCAATCAGCCCCAGCATTTT. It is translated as CASSVDRVNQPQHF.

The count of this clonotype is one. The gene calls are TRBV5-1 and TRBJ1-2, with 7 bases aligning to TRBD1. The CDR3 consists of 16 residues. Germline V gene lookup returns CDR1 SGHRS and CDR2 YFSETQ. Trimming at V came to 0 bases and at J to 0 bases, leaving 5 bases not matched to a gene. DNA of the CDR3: TGCGCCAGCAGCTTGGGACAGGGAAGGTCTAACTATGGCTACACCTTC. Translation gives CASSLGQGRSNYGYTF.

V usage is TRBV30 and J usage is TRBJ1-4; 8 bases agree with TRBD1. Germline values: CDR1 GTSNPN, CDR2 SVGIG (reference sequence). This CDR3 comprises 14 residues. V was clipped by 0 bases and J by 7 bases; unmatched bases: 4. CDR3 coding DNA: TGTGCCTGGAGTGTTGGTACAGGGGGTGAAAAACTGTTTTTT. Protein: CAWSVGTGGEKLFF.

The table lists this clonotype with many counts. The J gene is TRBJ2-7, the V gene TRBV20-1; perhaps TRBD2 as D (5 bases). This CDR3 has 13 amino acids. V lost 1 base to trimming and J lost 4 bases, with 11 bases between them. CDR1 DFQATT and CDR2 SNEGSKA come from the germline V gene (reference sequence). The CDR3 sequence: CSARAGNLYEQYF. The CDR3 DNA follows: TGCAGTGCTAGAGCGGGGAATTTGTACGAGCAGTACTTC.